Each of the 31 T cell receptor beta chains below was sequenced from the same sample in a study of vaccination and CD4 T cells after COVID-19. These TCRs are of unknown antigen specificity. Sequencing of DNA taken from cultured CD4+ T cells relied on the Oncomine TCR Beta short-read assay. MiXCR, applied by TCRdb to the PCR reads, yields one record per CDR3 protein. This sample carries 11,000 to 15,000 distinct CDR3 sequences, around 21% of them seen once, and the ten largest clones take over 12%. This sample's treatment: approximately 11-day PBMC culture with coronavirus spike peptide pools or control peptides (ViraFEST assay). Input material: cultured CD4+ T cells from blood. These receptor sequences come from a human donor with COVID-19.

V usage is TRBV27 and J usage is TRBJ1-1; no clear D. The germline gives CDR1 MNHEY, CDR2 SMNVEV (reference sequence). The CDR3 is 12 amino acids. Trimming took 10 bases from V and 4 from J, leaving 13 bases between them. CDR3 nucleotide sequence: TGTGCCAACCCAGGACGAGGCACTGAAGCTTTCTTT. Translated, it gives CANPGRGTEAFF.

This clonotype was seen a handful of times. V and J are TRBV7-6 and TRBJ2-4; maybe TRBD2 (5 bases). Trimming removed 6 bases from V and 4 bases from J, with 10 bases in between. The CDR3 is 13 amino acids. Germline V gives CDR1 SGHVS, CDR2 FNYEAQ. CDR3 sequence (DNA): TGTGCCAGCAGTTCGTCGGGGAAAAACATTCAGTACTTC. It codes for CASSSSGKNIQYF.

The V call is TRBV29-1, the J call TRBJ1-2; D is perhaps TRBD1 (5 bases). V shed 7 bases and J shed 7 bases, with 13 bases lying between them. Per the germline V gene, CDR1 is SQVTM and CDR2 is ANQGSEA. The CDR3 is 11 amino acids. The CDR3 spells CSGSGQGGYTF. The DNA for the CDR3 is TGCAGCGGGTCAGGGCAGGGTGGCTACACCTTC.

The genes are TRBV4-2 and TRBJ2-1, with TRBD2 identical over 7 bases. This CDR3 contains 14 residues. Germline-derived CDR1 and CDR2 are LGHNA and YNFKEQ. V was pared by 3 bases and J by 6 bases, with 5 bases of the junction left unmatched. The CDR3 loop reads CASSQGIAGNEQFF. CDR3 DNA: TGTGCCAGCAGCCAGGGGATAGCGGGCAATGAGCAGTTCTTC.

There are a few counts of this clonotype. The chain joins TRBV20-1 to TRBJ2-6; D is ambiguous. The CDR3 runs to 16 residues. The ends were cut back, 2 bases at V and 0 bases at J, with 11 bases in the middle. From germline, CDR1 is DFQATT and CDR2 SNEGSKA (reference sequence). CDR3: CSARQRAISGANVLTF. In DNA form, the CDR3 reads TGCAGTGCTAGACAAAGGGCCATCTCTGGGGCCAACGTCCTGACTTTC.

The chain couples TRBV19 to TRBJ2-7; 9 positions match TRBD1. CDR3 length: 15 residues. Germline CDR1 and CDR2: LNHDA and SQIVND (reference sequence). Trimming cost V 3 bases and J 4 bases; bases outside gene matches: 7. DNA of the CDR3: TGTGCCAGTAGTATTAGTAGGACAGGGGTATACGAGCAGTACTTC. This encodes CASSISRTGVYEQYF. Variable domain in full (rest from reference TRBV19 and TRBJ2-7): DGGITQSPKYLFRKEGQNVTLSCEQNLNHDAMYWYRQDPGQGLRLIYYSQIVNDFQKGDIAEGYSVSREKKESFPLTVTSAQKNPTAFYLCASSISRTGVYEQYFGPGTRLTVT.

In this sample, this clonotype turned up a few times. The gene calls are TRBV12-3 or TRBV12-4 and TRBJ1-1, with unresolved D. The CDR3 sequence is 12 residues long. Trimming shortened V by 8 bases and J by 5 bases, and 12 bases separated the two germline ends. CDR3 sequence (DNA): TGTGCCAGCGAGGGAGTTGGAACTGAAGCTTTCTTT. This encodes CASEGVGTEAFF.

Within the sample, this clonotype is medium-sized (0.01 to 0.1%). A junction end diverges from the germline sequence, so it may reflect a read error. V and J are TRBV19 and TRBJ1-5; TRBD1 aligns across 7 bases. The CDR3 totals 16 residues. In germline, CDR1 is LNHDA, CDR2 SQIVND (reference sequence). CDR3 sequence (DNA): TGTGCCAGTAGTCTAGACAGGGTTAGTCGCAATCAGCCCCAGCATTTT. Amino acids: CASSLDRVSRNQPQHF. The full variable domain, rest sourced from reference TRBV19 and TRBJ1-5, is DGGITQSPKYLFRKEGQNVTLSCEQNLNHDAMYWYRQDPGQGLRLIYYSQIVNDFQKGDIAEGYSVSREKKESFPLTVTSAQKNPTAFYLCASSLDRVSRNQPQHFGDGTRLSIL.

The V and J genes are TRBV28 and TRBJ2-5; 8 nucleotides line up with TRBD2. Unmatched junction bases numbered 2, after V lost 3 bases and J lost 2 bases. This CDR3 has 14 amino acids. Germline-derived CDR1 and CDR2 are MDHEN and SYDVKM. The CDR3 reads CASSFERGQETQYF. The CDR3 coding sequence is TGTGCCAGCAGTTTTGAGCGGGGGCAAGAGACCCAGTACTTC.

Only a few counts were recorded for this clonotype. The chain has TRBV6-5 and TRBJ1-3; D is unresolved. This CDR3 contains 15 residues. Trimming removed 0 bases from V and 0 bases from J, with 6 bases in between. CDR1 MNHEY and CDR2 SVGAGI come from the germline V gene. CDR3: CASSYSGSSGNTIYF. DNA of the CDR3: TGTGCCAGCAGTTACTCGGGCAGCTCTGGAAACACCATATATTTT.

Of note for this clonotype: At one boundary the junction diverges from the germline segment, which might be a read error. The J gene is TRBJ1-5, the V gene TRBV24-1; D is uncertain. The CDR3 runs 12 residues. The germline gives CDR1 KGHDR, CDR2 SFDVKD. The CDR3 spells CATSEFEQPQQF. The CDR3 region has the DNA TGTGCCACCAGTGAATTCGAACAGCCCCAGCAGTTT.

The sample holds a few counts of this clonotype. The chain uses TRBV6-1 and TRBJ1-1, with 10 bases lining up with TRBD1. The V gene's germline CDR1 is MNHNS and CDR2 SASEGT. The CDR3 length is 14 residues. V gave up 6 bases and J gave up 3 bases; unmatched junction bases: 4. The CDR3 DNA reads as TGTGCCAGCAGCCGCGGGACAGGGGACACTGAAGCTTTCTTT. This encodes CASSRGTGDTEAFF.

In the case of this clonotype: Sequence at one end of the junction differs from germline and may be a read error. The chain joins TRBV7-2 to TRBJ2-2, with D perhaps matching TRBD1 (7 bases). The CDR3 covers 16 residues. Germline lookup yields CDR1 SGHTA and CDR2 FQGNSA. The CDR3 nucleotides read TGTGCTAGCAGCTTAGGGGCAGGGGGGAGGACCGGGGAGCTGTTTTTT. It encodes CASSLGAGGRTGELFF.

In this sample, this clonotype is medium-sized. The chain carries TRBV19 and TRBJ1-5; the match to TRBD1 covers 9 bases. The germline CDR1 and CDR2 sequences are LNHDA and SQIVND (reference sequence). The CDR3 sequence is 17 residues long. Unmatched junction bases numbered 11, after V lost 4 bases and J lost 4 bases. The CDR3 region is CASSNPQGAQVNQPQHF. CDR3 bases: TGTGCCAGTAGTAACCCACAGGGGGCGCAAGTAAATCAGCCCCAGCATTTT.

CDR3 sequence reads: CASSRDRTNRGEKLFF. The CDR3 nucleotides are TGTGCCAGTAGCCGGGACAGGACAAACCGAGGGGAAAAACTGTTTTTT. The chain recombines TRBV19 with TRBJ1-4, with 8 bases identical to TRBD1. The trim removed 6 bases at V and 8 bases at J, leaving 14 bases unmatched. Germline CDR1 reads LNHDA; CDR2 reads SQIVND (reference sequence). This CDR3 is 16 amino acids long. The variable domain in full, completed from reference TRBV19 and TRBJ1-4, reads DGGITQSPKYLFRKEGQNVTLSCEQNLNHDAMYWYRQDPGQGLRLIYYSQIVNDFQKGDIAEGYSVSREKKESFPLTVTSAQKNPTAFYLCASSRDRTNRGEKLFFGSGTQLSVL.

The V and J genes are TRBV15 and TRBJ2-7; D not certain. The length of the CDR3 is 14 residues. Germline V gene data show CDR1 as LNHNV and CDR2 as YYDKDF (reference sequence). Trimming took 2 bases from V and 0 from J, leaving 8 bases between them. The CDR3 loop reads CATSRNELSYEQYF. CDR3 DNA sequence: TGTGCCACCAGCAGAAACGAGCTCTCCTACGAGCAGTACTTC.

This chain links TRBV5-4 with TRBJ2-1, with 7 bases fitting TRBD2. The CDR3 sequence is 15 residues long. The V segment lost 4 bases and the J segment 3 bases; nucleotides outside the gene matches: 7. Germline lookup yields CDR1 SGHNT and CDR2 YYREEE (reference sequence). The CDR3 loop is CASSPSGADYNEQFF. Here the CDR3 DNA reads TGTGCCAGCAGCCCAAGCGGGGCCGACTACAATGAGCAGTTCTTC.

Concerning this clonotype itself: One junction end disagrees with the germline gene, perhaps due to a read error. The chain links TRBV30 to TRBJ1-1, with a tentative D call TRBD1 (5 bases). This CDR3 region has 14 residues. Germline V gene lookup returns CDR1 GTSNPN and CDR2 SVGIG (reference sequence). CDR3 sequence reads: CARSEGLPNTEAFF. CDR3 bases: TGTGCCCGGAGCGAGGGGCTGCCAAACACTGAAGCTTTCTTT.

This clonotype was counted only a few times. This chain uses TRBV7-2 with TRBJ2-7; D may correspond to TRBD1 or TRBD2 (5 bases each). Germline CDR1 SGHTA, CDR2 FQGNSA. The CDR3 extends over 14 amino acids. Trimming removed 5 bases from V and 3 bases from J, with 14 bases in between. The CDR3 reads CASSPGRIGYEQYF. CDR3 sequence (DNA): TGTGCCAGCAGCCCGGGACGGATAGGCTACGAGCAGTACTTC.

This chain uses TRBV28 with TRBJ1-3, with D unclear. V gave up 2 bases and J gave up 0 bases, with 8 bases separating them. CDR1 and CDR2 from the germline V gene are MDHEN and SYDVKM. The CDR3 consists of 15 residues. The CDR3 DNA reads as TGTGCCAGCAGTTTAGTTGGAAGCTCTGGAAACACCATATATTTT. Amino acids: CASSLVGSSGNTIYF. Full variable domain (rest looked up from reference TRBV28 and TRBJ1-3): DVKVTQSSRYLVKRTGEKVFLECVQDMDHENMFWYRQDPGLGLRLIYFSYDVKMKEKGDIPEGYSVSREKKERFSLILESASTNQTSMYLCASSLVGSSGNTIYFGEGSWLTVV.

This clonotype was found a few times. The CDR3 DNA reads as TGTGCCATCAGCCCCCAGGGATCGGTTACCGGGGAGCTGTTTTTT. Translating it yields CAISPQGSVTGELFF. The chain carries TRBV10-3 and TRBJ2-2; D is perhaps TRBD1 (5 bases). Trimming cost V 6 bases and J 5 bases, with 16 bases left between them. Germline loops: CDR1 ENHRY, CDR2 SYGVKD. The CDR3 is made up of 15 amino acids.

Remarks on this clonotype: This may be a read error: a much more frequent sequence differs by one nucleotide. The chain joins TRBV21-1 to TRBJ1-2; the D call of TRBD1 is as the table states it, not checked on the DNA. TRBV21-1 is tagged as a pseudogene. CDR3 length equals 14 residues. Here the CDR3 DNA reads TGTGCCAGCAGCAATCCTGCGACAGGGGGTGGCTACACCTTC. Translating it yields CASSNPATGGGYTF.

The V and J genes are TRBV5-1 and TRBJ2-7; 7 nucleotides line up with TRBD1. The CDR3 length is 14 residues. Per the germline V gene, CDR1 is SGHRS and CDR2 is YFSETQ. V gave up 0 bases and J gave up 6 bases; unmatched junction bases: 6. For the CDR3, the DNA is TGCGCCAGCAGCTTGGGACAGGGCTGGGGCGAGCAGTACTTC. Its protein product is CASSLGQGWGEQYF.

This clonotype was seen a handful of times. The chain combines TRBV19 with TRBJ1-4; D not certain. Trimming cost V 5 bases and J 5 bases, with 18 bases left between them. This CDR3 is 16 amino acids long. Germline CDR1 LNHDA, CDR2 SQIVND (reference sequence). CDR3 amino acids: CASSQWRPSENEKLFF. The CDR3 DNA is TGTGCCAGTAGTCAGTGGAGACCGTCCGAAAATGAAAAACTGTTTTTT.

This clonotype qualifies as medium-sized. V is TRBV6-1 and J is TRBJ2-5; TRBD2 aligns across 11 bases. Germline V lookup: CDR1 MNHNS, CDR2 SASEGT. The CDR3 loop spans 16 amino acids. The junction had 13 bases not matched to a gene; V was cut back by 8 bases and J by 5 bases. The CDR3 DNA follows: TGTGCCAGCCGCCCCCTAGCGGGGGGACCAGGGGAGACCCAGTACTTC. Translating it yields CASRPLAGGPGETQYF.

V gene TRBV7-9 combines with J gene TRBJ2-4; possibly TRBD2 for D (6 bases). Germline V gene lookup returns CDR1 SEHNR and CDR2 FQNEAQ (reference sequence). V was cut by 5 bases and J by 0 bases, with 14 bases left in between. CDR3 size: 16 residues. The CDR3 coding sequence is TGTGCCAGCAGCCCCTCTGGAGGGCGAGCCAAAAACATTCAGTACTTC. This gives the protein CASSPSGGRAKNIQYF.

This clonotype appeared a few times. The rearrangement uses TRBV27 and TRBJ2-7; a possible D gene is TRBD2 (6 bases). This CDR3 has 14 amino acids. CDR1 is MNHEY, CDR2 SMNVEV, per germline (reference sequence). V was pared by 3 bases and J by 0 bases, with 9 bases between. This CDR3 reads CASSFSGSSYEQYF. In nucleotides, the CDR3 is TGTGCCAGCAGTTTTAGCGGCAGCTCCTACGAGCAGTACTTC.

Notes on this clonotype: The CDR3 does not end in the conserved phenylalanine or tryptophan, so this is likely a read error. The gene calls are TRBV11-2 and TRBJ2-5; D might be TRBD2 (7 bases). Trimming removed 0 bases from V and 5 bases from J, with 19 bases in between. Germline V gene lookup returns CDR1 SGHAT and CDR2 FQNNGV. The CDR3 covers 17 residues. The CDR3 DNA reads TGTGCCAGCAGCTTAGATTTGGGGGGGGCCAATCGGGAGACCCAGTACCTC. It encodes CASSLDLGGANRETQYL.

This clonotype is medium-sized (0.01 to 0.1%) by share. This sequence joins TRBV24-1 and TRBJ2-5; D is uncertain. The CDR3 consists of 15 residues. CDR1 is KGHDR and CDR2 is SFDVKD in the germline V gene. Trimming removed 3 bases at V and 0 bases at J, with 10 bases between. The CDR3 reads CATSDRAAYQETQYF. In DNA form, the CDR3 reads TGTGCCACCAGTGATCGGGCGGCGTACCAAGAGACCCAGTACTTC.

This chain links TRBV2 with TRBJ1-4, with TRBD1 matching over 9 bases. V gave up 4 bases and J gave up 10 bases; unmatched junction bases: 4. The CDR3 totals 13 residues. Germline values: CDR1 SNHLY, CDR2 FYNNEI. CDR3 residues: CASSGDRAGKLFF. CDR3 coding DNA: TGTGCCAGCAGTGGGGACAGGGCTGGAAAACTGTTTTTT.

Only a few counts were recorded for this clonotype. DNA for the CDR3: TGTGCTAGTGGTCCCGGACCGTATGAAGCTTTCTTT. Amino acid sequence: CASGPGPYEAFF. This chain links TRBV12-5 with TRBJ1-1; no clear D. Trimming pared 5 bases from V and 7 bases from J, leaving 11 bases between. From germline, CDR1 is LGHNT and CDR2 FRNRAP. The CDR3 is 12 residues long.